A single T cell receptor (beta chain) is shown here with its context. As yet, its antigen is unknown. The RNA input was 0.5 to 1 ug, and it was reverse transcribed with random hexamers. The immunoSEQ assay covered 54 Vbeta and 13 Jbeta segments for CDR3. TCRdb used MiXCR to reprocess the immunoSEQ multiplex PCR reads, holding one entry per CDR3 protein. This sample carries about 120,000 distinct CDR3 sequences, roughly 93% of them seen once, and the ten largest clones take just under 0.095%. The data derive from a study of CD8 T cells in Susac syndrome. Study results and limitations: The authors acknowledged that their TCR sequencing and HLA analysis involved a relatively small number of individuals.

Trimming left V 9 bases short and J 9 bases short, with 6 bases between. Germline V gene data show CDR1 as MNHGY and CDR2 as SVAAGI. CDR3 length equals 10 residues. Stable or active relapsing-remitting multiple sclerosis, untreated and meeting revised McDonald criteria, defined the controls. TEMRA cells were FACS-enriched, while CD8+ and CD4+ T cells were negatively isolated. The sequence derives from a human donor with multiple sclerosis. The chain couples TRBV6-9 to TRBJ1-6, with a weak D call TRBD1 (5 bases). Material: CD4+ T cells from PBMCs. The chain's CDR3 is CASGGSPLHF. Here the CDR3 DNA reads TGTGCCAGTGGGGGTTCACCCCTCCACTTT.